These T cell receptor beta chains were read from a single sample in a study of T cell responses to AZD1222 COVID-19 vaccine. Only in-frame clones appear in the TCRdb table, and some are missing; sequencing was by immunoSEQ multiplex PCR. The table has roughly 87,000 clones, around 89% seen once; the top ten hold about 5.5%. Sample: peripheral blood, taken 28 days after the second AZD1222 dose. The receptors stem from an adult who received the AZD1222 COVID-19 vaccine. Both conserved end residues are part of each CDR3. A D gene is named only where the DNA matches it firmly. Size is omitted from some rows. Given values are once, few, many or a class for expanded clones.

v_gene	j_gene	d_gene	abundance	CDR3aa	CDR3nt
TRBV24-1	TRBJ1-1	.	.	CATIGDDFTEAFF	TGTGCCACCATCGGCGACGATTTCACTGAAGCTTTCTTT
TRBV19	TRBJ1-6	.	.	CASREQPNSPLHF	TGTGCCAGTAGAGAACAGCCGAATTCACCCCTCCACTTT
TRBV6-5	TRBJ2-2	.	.	CASSYSTGRAGELFF	TGTGCCAGCAGTTACTCGACAGGGAGGGCCGGGGAGCTGTTTTTT
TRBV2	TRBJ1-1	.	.	CASSPNTGQSTEAFF	TGTGCCAGCAGTCCTAATACAGGGCAGAGCACTGAAGCTTTCTTT
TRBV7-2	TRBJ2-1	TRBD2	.	CASSPGLAGANEQFF	TGTGCCAGCAGCCCCGGACTAGCGGGGGCTAATGAGCAGTTCTTC
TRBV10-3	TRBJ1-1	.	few	CAISESGGNTEAFF	TGTGCCATCAGTGAGTCCGGGGGCAACACTGAAGCTTTCTTT
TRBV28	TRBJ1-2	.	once	CASSLDYGYTF	TGTGCCAGCAGTTTGGACTATGGCTACACCTTC
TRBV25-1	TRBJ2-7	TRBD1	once	CASSRDRGTYEQYF	TGTGCCAGCAGCCGGGACAGGGGAACCTACGAGCAGTACTTC
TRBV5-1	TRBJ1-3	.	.	CASSLAGGSSGNTIYF	TGCGCCAGCAGCTTGGCTGGCGGAAGCTCTGGAAACACCATATATTTT
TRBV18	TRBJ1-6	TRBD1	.	CASSPTGDGSPLHF	TGTGCCAGCTCACCCACAGGGGATGGTTCACCCCTCCACTTT
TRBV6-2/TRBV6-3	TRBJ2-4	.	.	CASSYSGLPAAKNIQYF	TGTGCCAGCAGTTACTCTGGTCTACCCGCGGCCAAAAACATTCAGTACTTC
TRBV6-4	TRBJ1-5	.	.	CASSDSRQGDRASNQPQHF	TGTGCCAGCAGTGACTCGAGGCAGGGTGATCGGGCTAGCAATCAGCCCCAGCATTTT
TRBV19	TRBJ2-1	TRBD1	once	CASSLTRTGGYNEQFF	TGTGCCAGTAGCCTTACACGAACAGGGGGTTACAATGAGCAGTTCTTC
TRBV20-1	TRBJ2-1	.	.	CSASLVYEQFF	TGCAGTGCTAGTTTAGTTTATGAGCAGTTCTTC
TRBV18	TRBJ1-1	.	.	CASSRDTEAFF	TGTGCCAGCTCACGCGACACTGAAGCTTTCTTT
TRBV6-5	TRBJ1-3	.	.	CASHPLGGSIYF	TGTGCCAGCCATCCTTTGGGGGGTTCCATATATTTT
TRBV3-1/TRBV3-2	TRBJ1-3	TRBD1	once	CASSDRGSSGNTIYF	TGTGCCAGCAGCGACAGGGGTTCCTCTGGAAACACCATATATTTT
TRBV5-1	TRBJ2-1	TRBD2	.	CASRMGLGNEQFF	TGCGCCAGCAGAATGGGACTAGGGAATGAGCAGTTCTTC
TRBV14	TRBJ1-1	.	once	CASSEIYHTEAFF	TGTGCCAGCAGCGAAATCTATCACACTGAAGCTTTCTTT